One sample yielded the 20 T cell receptor beta chains listed below, sequenced in a study of blood T cells in healthy people across ages. Using a J-beta primer mix together with a sample-barcoded 5' primer, a second PCR was run for 7 to 11 cycles. TCRdb fed the 5' RACE reads into MiXCR, producing one record per CDR3 protein. The top ten hold about 27% of the sample, which has approximately 790,000 distinct CDR3 sequences, around 68% seen once. The sequenced material came from blood. Receptors originate from a man aged 25-45 years in good health.

This chain uses TRBV4-3 with TRBJ2-4, with D possibly being TRBD2 (6 bases). The J call may be wrong; the DNA end is better matched by TRBJ2-7. The CDR3 is made up of 15 amino acids. CDR1 LGHNA and CDR2 YSLEER come from the germline V gene. CDR3 bases: TGCGCCAGCAGCCAAGATGTTGGGGGGACCAACGAGCAGTACTTC. It codes for CASSQDVGGTNEQYF.

V gene TRBV25-1 combines with J gene TRBJ2-1; tentatively, D is TRBD1 (6 bases). Germline CDR1 is MGHDK and CDR2 is SYGVNS. The ends were cut back, 3 bases at V and 7 bases at J, with 10 bases in the middle. The CDR3 has 13 amino acids. Written as DNA, the CDR3 is TGTGCCAGCAGTGACGCGACAGGTAATGAGCAGTTCTTC. Translating gives CASSDATGNEQFF.

This clonotype was found once. The V call is TRBV15, the J call TRBJ2-5, with D possibly matching TRBD1 (6 bases). Trimming left V 1 base short and J 1 base short, with 10 bases between. Germline lookup yields CDR1 LNHNV and CDR2 YYDKDF (reference sequence). The CDR3 spans 15 residues. For the CDR3, the DNA is TGTGCCACCAGCAGAGTGGGACACAGCCAAGAGACCCAGTACTTC. Protein product: CATSRVGHSQETQYF.

This clonotype was counted only a few times. The V and J genes are TRBV29-1 and TRBJ2-7; D unclear. The CDR3 runs 13 residues. Germline CDR1 is SQVTM and CDR2 is ANQGSEA. The V gene lost 7 bases and the J gene lost 6 bases, with 19 bases spanning the gap. CDR3 protein: CSASVRISGEQYF. The DNA for the CDR3 is TGCAGCGCCTCCGTTCGGATCTCGGGCGAGCAGTACTTC.

CDR3 protein: CASSQDSLAGGFNEQFF. DNA for the CDR3: TGTGCCAGCAGCCAAGACTCCCTAGCGGGGGGATTCAATGAGCAGTTCTTC. The chain combines TRBV4-2 with TRBJ2-1, with TRBD2 identical over 11 bases. V was pared by 0 bases and J by 6 bases, with 7 bases of the junction left unmatched. Germline loops: CDR1 LGHNA, CDR2 YNFKEQ. The CDR3 is 17 residues long.

The rearrangement links TRBV6-1 to TRBJ2-1, with TRBD2 matching 13 bases. This CDR3 has 17 amino acids. Germline V gives CDR1 MNHNS, CDR2 SASEGT. With V trimmed by 7 bases and J by 3 bases, 9 bases remained unmatched. The CDR3 bases are TGTGCCAGCACCCAAACTTGGACTAGCGGGGGCTACAATGAGCAGTTCTTC. This encodes CASTQTWTSGGYNEQFF.

The chain links TRBV12-3 or TRBV12-4 to TRBJ2-7, with D maybe TRBD1 (9 bases). Trimming removed 6 bases from V and 4 bases from J, with 19 bases in between. CDR3 length: 15 amino acids. CDR3 in amino acids: CASRLQGAGGYEQYF. CDR3 DNA sequence: TGTGCCAGCAGATTACAGGGGGCGGGGGGATACGAGCAGTACTTC.

This clonotype has a single count. The genes are TRBV7-2 and TRBJ2-3; TRBD1 matches 9 bases. J was trimmed by 1 base and V by 4 bases; bases with no gene match: 12. The CDR3 has 18 residues. Germline V lookup: CDR1 SGHTA, CDR2 FQGNSA. For the CDR3, the DNA is TGTGCCAGCAGCTGGGACAGGGTGGGTAATGAAGGCACAGATACGCAGTATTTT. Translation gives CASSWDRVGNEGTDTQYF.

V gene TRBV6-2 or TRBV6-3 combines with J gene TRBJ2-1; no reliable D call. With 2 bases removed from V and 13 bases from J, the gap between germline ends came to 15 bases. This CDR3 region has 13 residues. Germline CDR1 is MNHEY and CDR2 is SVGEGT. For the CDR3, the DNA is TGTGCCAGCAGTTACCCAGAGAGCGACGAACAGTTCTTC. Its protein is CASSYPESDEQFF.

CDR3 sequence (DNA): TGTGCCAGCAGTCTCAGGGTTGACTACGAGCAGTACTTC. It translates to CASSLRVDYEQYF. This chain connects TRBV28 to TRBJ2-7, with D tentatively TRBD1 (5 bases). V shed 5 bases and J shed 3 bases, with 11 bases lying between them. CDR1 and CDR2 from the germline V gene are MDHEN and SYDVKM. The CDR3 consists of 13 residues.

The chain has TRBV6-5 and TRBJ2-5; 7 nucleotides line up with TRBD2. The J segment lost 1 base and the V segment lost 6 bases, leaving 5 bases of the junction unmatched. The CDR3 has 14 amino acids. Germline V gives CDR1 MNHEY, CDR2 SVGAGI. The chain's CDR3 is CASRPGGTQETQYF. CDR3 nucleotides: TGTGCCAGCAGACCGGGGGGTACCCAAGAGACCCAGTACTTC.

The rearrangement uses TRBV20-1 and TRBJ2-1; 10 bases are shared with TRBD1. The CDR3 extends over 15 amino acids. Germline V lookup: CDR1 DFQATT, CDR2 SNEGSKA (reference sequence). V was clipped by 5 bases and J by 3 bases; unmatched bases: 7. The chain's CDR3 is CSAVPRDRGYNEQFF. The CDR3 DNA reads TGCAGTGCTGTACCCCGGGACAGGGGCTACAATGAGCAGTTCTTC.

CDR3 protein: CASSVVLAGDEQFF. As DNA, the CDR3 is TGTGCCAGCAGCGTAGTGTTAGCGGGGGATGAGCAGTTCTTC. The V call is TRBV9, the J call TRBJ2-1, with 9 bases matching TRBD2. The CDR3 is made up of 14 amino acids. From germline, CDR1 is SGDLS and CDR2 YYNGEE. V gave up 0 bases and J gave up 8 bases; unmatched junction bases: 3.

This clonotype appeared a few times. The chain employs TRBV27 and TRBJ2-7; no clear D gene. With 5 bases removed from V and 2 bases from J, the gap between germline ends came to 13 bases. Germline V gene sequence: CDR1 MNHEY, CDR2 SMNVEV (reference sequence). The CDR3 runs to 14 residues. The CDR3: CASSPTYGPYEQYF. Here the CDR3 DNA reads TGTGCCAGCAGTCCAACGTACGGGCCCTACGAGCAGTACTTC.

This clonotype appeared a few times. A read error may produce the germline difference seen at one junction end. The J gene is TRBJ2-7, the V gene TRBV7-8; D perhaps matches TRBD1 (5 bases). CDR1 SGHVS and CDR2 FQNEAQ come from the germline V gene. The CDR3 runs 15 residues. CDR3 nucleotides: TGTGCCAGCAGCAGAGAAGCAGGGATCTCCGACGAGCAGTACTTC. Protein product: CASSREAGISDEQYF.

This clonotype was observed once. This chain uses TRBV6-5 with TRBJ2-7; D is unclear. Germline loops: CDR1 MNHEY, CDR2 SVGAGI. This CDR3 is built from 15 residues. Trimming removed 7 bases from V and 1 base from J, with 17 bases in between. The CDR3 spells CASTLSPSPSYEQYF. In nucleotides, the CDR3 is TGTGCCAGCACTCTCTCCCCGTCACCATCCTACGAGCAGTACTTC.

This clonotype has more than one count but fewer than ten. V and J are TRBV29-1 and TRBJ2-2, with TRBD1 identical over 9 bases. V lost 6 bases, J lost 7 bases, and 6 bases stayed unmatched. Per germline, CDR1 SQVTM and CDR2 ANQGSEA. The CDR3 totals 13 residues. CDR3 in DNA: TGCAGCGTACTAACAGGGGGCAGCGGGGAGCTGTTTTTT. Protein product: CSVLTGGSGELFF.

This sequence joins TRBV9 and TRBJ1-1; D call uncertain. CDR1 is SGDLS, CDR2 YYNGEE, per germline. Trimming removed 3 bases at V and 0 bases at J, with 9 bases between. CDR3 size: 14 residues. This chain's CDR3 is CASSETPMNTEAFF. The CDR3 coding sequence is TGTGCCAGCAGCGAGACACCAATGAACACTGAAGCTTTCTTT.

The chain links TRBV29-1 to TRBJ2-4; maybe TRBD1 (6 bases). The DNA end lines up better with TRBJ2-7; the J call may be wrong. The CDR3 runs to 11 residues. Germline V gene lookup returns CDR1 SQVTM and CDR2 ANQGSEA. The CDR3 DNA follows: TGCAGCGTTGAGGGGGCCTGCGAGCAGTACTTC. It specifies CSVEGACEQYF.

This chain links TRBV7-8 with TRBJ2-6; no definite D call. V gave up 5 bases and J gave up 0 bases, with 8 bases separating them. Germline V gives CDR1 SGHVS, CDR2 FQNEAQ. The CDR3 runs 15 residues. Written as DNA, the CDR3 is TGTGCCAGCAGCCCTTTCCTCTCTGGGGCCAACGTCCTGACTTTC. Its protein product is CASSPFLSGANVLTF.